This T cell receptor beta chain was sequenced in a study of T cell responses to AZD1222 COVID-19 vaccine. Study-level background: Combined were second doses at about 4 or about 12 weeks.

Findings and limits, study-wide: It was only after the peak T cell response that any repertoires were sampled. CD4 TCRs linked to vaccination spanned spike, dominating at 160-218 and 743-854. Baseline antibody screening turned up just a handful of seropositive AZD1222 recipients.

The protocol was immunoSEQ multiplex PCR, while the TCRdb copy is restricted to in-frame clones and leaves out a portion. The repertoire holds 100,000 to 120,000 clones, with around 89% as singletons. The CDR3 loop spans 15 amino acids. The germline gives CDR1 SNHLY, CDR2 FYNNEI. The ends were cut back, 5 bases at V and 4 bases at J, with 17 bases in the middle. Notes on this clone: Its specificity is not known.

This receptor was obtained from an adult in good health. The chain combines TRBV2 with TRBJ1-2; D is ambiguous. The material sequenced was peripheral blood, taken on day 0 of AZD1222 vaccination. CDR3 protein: CASSSTDYGLYGYTF. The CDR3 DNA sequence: TGTGCCAGCAGTTCTACAGATTACGGACTCTATGGCTACACCTTC.